This T cell receptor (beta chain) was recovered during a study of blood T cell repertoires in COVID-19. Study summary: Samples of COVID-19 (acute and convalescent) were obtained from the United States, Italy and Spain. T cells, B-cell-depleted T cells, or PBMCs provided the cDNA or gDNA that served as material.

The CDR3 has 13 residues. Germline-derived CDR1 and CDR2 are KGHSH and LQKENI. Trimming took off 1 base at V and 4 bases at J, with 8 bases between the two ends. Original data processing: By means of reference gene primer amplification, nucleated cell counts were estimated. Assay: immunoSEQ multiplex PCR; the TCRdb copy retains only in-frame clones and omits some. D and trimming come from the DNA, and the V and J calls and clone size come from that table. The repertoire consists of around 300,000 clones, with 85% occurring once and the leading ten covering under 3%. The study recruited people aged roughly 18 to 89 years across roughly 23 US areas.

This clonotype was sampled from a woman between 50 and 59 years old who had recovered from COVID-19. The material sequenced was PBMCs or T cells enriched from blood (not recorded which). The chain couples TRBV18 to TRBJ2-7; tentative D call: TRBD2 (5 bases). CDR3 sequence: CASSPLSGYEQYF. CDR3 nucleotide sequence: TGTGCCAGCTCACCACTTTCGGGGTACGAGCAGTACTTC.